The next 17 T cell receptor beta chains were all read from a single sample in a study of a mutant IDH1 vaccine in newly diagnosed glioma. Antigens of these TCRs are unknown. Profiled with immunoSEQ multiplex PCR; TCRdb holds only in-frame clones, not every one. The profile shows about 85,000 clones, roughly 90% of them singletons. The time point was: week 47, end of study. Every vaccine dose comprised 300 ug of mutant IDH1 20-mer peptide plus topical imiquimod. Sample: PBMCs, taken from a glioma patient whose treatment included an IDH1 peptide vaccine. These receptors were collected from a woman in her forties or fifties with glioma.

The chain has TRBV6-1 and TRBJ2-7; 8 positions match TRBD1. Per germline, CDR1 MNHNS and CDR2 SASEGT. The CDR3 consists of 14 residues. The J segment lost 3 bases and the V segment lost 7 bases, leaving 8 bases of the junction unmatched. The CDR3, as DNA: TGTGCCAGCACCGAGGGTACAGGGGGCTACGAGCAGTACTTC. Residues: CASTEGTGGYEQYF.

The gene calls are TRBV10-3 and TRBJ2-3, with D hard to call. Trimming removed 4 bases from V and 5 bases from J, with 7 bases in between. The CDR3 extends over 12 amino acids. In germline, CDR1 is ENHRY, CDR2 SYGVKD. The CDR3 DNA is TGTGCCATCAGTGCCGAGGAAGATACGCAGTATTTT. As protein: CAISAEEDTQYF.

V is TRBV6-5 and J is TRBJ2-7, with 7 positions matching TRBD2. The CDR3 runs 13 residues. The germline CDR1 and CDR2 sequences are MNHEY and SVGAGI. The ends lost 5 bases at V and 5 bases at J; junction bases unmatched: 6. In DNA, the CDR3 is TGTGCCAGCAGTGAGGGACTACGCCACGAGCAGTACTTC. The encoded protein is CASSEGLRHEQYF.

The rearrangement joins TRBV19 to TRBJ2-2, with D perhaps TRBD2 (5 bases). There are 16 residues in the CDR3. Germline CDR1 LNHDA, CDR2 SQIVND (reference sequence). Deletions cut 2 bases from V and 5 bases from J, with 15 bases between. CDR3 DNA: TGTGCCAGTAGTATAAGTAGAGGGAGTGGGACCGGGGAGCTGTTTTTT. This translates into CASSISRGSGTGELFF.

The gene calls are TRBV7-9 and TRBJ1-1; 7 bases are shared with TRBD1. The length of the CDR3 is 14 residues. Trimming cost V 4 bases and J 0 bases; bases outside gene matches: 2. Germline CDR1 is SEHNR and CDR2 is FQNEAQ (reference sequence). The CDR3 DNA reads TGTGCCAGCAGCTGGACAGGAGTGAACACTGAAGCTTTCTTT. It yields the protein CASSWTGVNTEAFF.

The chain is built from TRBV9 and TRBJ2-7; 7 bases fit TRBD2. CDR1 and CDR2 from the germline V gene are SGDLS and YYNGEE. This CDR3 is 15 amino acids long. The trim removed 3 bases at V and 2 bases at J, leaving 8 bases unmatched. CDR3 loop: CASSGNSGRTYEQYF. The CDR3, as DNA: TGTGCCAGCAGCGGTAATAGCGGGCGCACCTACGAGCAGTACTTC.

The sample holds one count of this clone. The rearrangement links TRBV1 to TRBJ1-3. TRBV1 is a known pseudogene. There are 15 residues in the CDR3. CDR3 sequence (DNA): TGCACCGGGTATGGCAGGACCCACTCTGGAAACACCATATATTTT. This translates into CTGYGRTHSGNTIYF.

The chain recombines TRBV29-1 with TRBJ1-2, with D maybe TRBD1 (5 bases). The germline gives CDR1 SQVTM, CDR2 ANQGSEA. Between the trimmed V and J ends, which lost 5 bases and 5 bases, there was a span of 12 bases. This CDR3 has 12 residues. CDR3 region: CSVQTENYGYTF. The DNA for the CDR3 is TGCAGCGTTCAGACAGAAAATTATGGCTACACCTTC.

The rearrangement links TRBV27 to TRBJ2-2; 7 nucleotides align to TRBD2. The CDR3 covers 15 residues. Germline CDR1 is MNHEY and CDR2 is SMNVEV (reference sequence). The J segment lost 2 bases and the V segment lost 6 bases, leaving 6 bases of the junction unmatched. This CDR3 is CASSWSSGNTGELFF. The CDR3 DNA follows: TGTGCCAGCAGCTGGTCTAGCGGTAACACCGGGGAGCTGTTTTTT.

The V and J genes are TRBV4-1 and TRBJ2-3; tentative D call: TRBD2 (6 bases). V was shortened by 7 bases and J by 1 base, with 12 bases between the two germline ends. This CDR3 comprises 14 residues. The germline CDR1 and CDR2 sequences are MGHRA and YSYEKL. CDR3 in amino acids: CASKTASGTDTQYF. The CDR3 nucleotides read TGCGCCAGCAAAACGGCTAGCGGCACAGATACGCAGTATTTT.

As DNA, the CDR3 is TGTGCCAGCAGCCTAACCTCAGCCAGGACTATCTACGAGCAGTACTTC. Its translation is CASSLTSARTIYEQYF. The chain links TRBV7-9 to TRBJ2-7, with a tentative D call TRBD2 (6 bases). V lost 5 bases and J lost 3, with 20 bases in between. From germline, CDR1 is SEHNR and CDR2 FQNEAQ (reference sequence). The CDR3 contains 16 residues.

In this sample, this clone turned up once. The V and J genes are TRBV2 and TRBJ1-2; 9 bases agree with TRBD1. After removal of 6 bases from V and 6 bases from J, the junction contained 8 bases not matched to a gene. Germline CDR1 reads SNHLY; CDR2 reads FYNNEI. This CDR3 has 14 amino acids. DNA for the CDR3: TGTGCCAGCAGGTACAGGGGGCGTTCCGATGGCTACACCTTC. The encoded protein is CASRYRGRSDGYTF. Full variable domain (outside the CDR3, taken from reference TRBV2 and TRBJ1-2): EPEVTQTPSHQVTQMGQEVILRCVPISNHLYFYWYRQILGQKVEFLVSFYNNEISEKSEIFDDQFSVERPDGSNFTLKIRSTKLEDSAMYFCASRYRGRSDGYTFGSGTRLTVV.

This clone was seen once. This chain links TRBV7-3 with TRBJ2-1; D is possibly TRBD2 (5 bases). Germline-derived CDR1 and CDR2 are SGHTA and FQGTGA. V was shortened by 1 base and J by 6 bases, with 13 bases between the two germline ends. This CDR3 is built from 15 residues. In DNA form, the CDR3 reads TGTGCCAGCAGCTTAATTCGGGCGGGCCCCAATGAGCAGTTCTTC. It codes for CASSLIRAGPNEQFF.

Here the CDR3 DNA reads TGTGCCACCAGCAGCGCCGGGACAGGGGAATCGAAGACCCAGTACTTC. Translation: CATSSAGTGESKTQYF. The V gene is TRBV15, the J gene TRBJ2-5, with 10 bases aligning to TRBD1. V gave up 3 bases and J gave up 6 bases; unmatched junction bases: 10. CDR3 length: 16 residues. Germline CDR1 is LNHNV and CDR2 is YYDKDF (reference sequence).

The chain links TRBV4-1 to TRBJ2-7; 9 bases are a match to TRBD1. Germline lookup yields CDR1 MGHRA and CDR2 YSYEKL. The V gene end was trimmed by 2 bases and the J gene end by 9 bases; junction bases not matched to a gene: 8. This CDR3 region has 14 residues. The CDR3 nucleotides read TGCGCCAGCAGCCAACGGGACAGGGTATCCGTGCAGTACTTC. Translation gives CASSQRDRVSVQYF.

The chain is built from TRBV6-5 and TRBJ2-5; a weak D match, TRBD1 (5 bases). The CDR3 spans 14 residues. V was clipped by 0 bases and J by 2 bases, with 7 bases between them. CDR1 MNHEY and CDR2 SVGAGI come from the germline V gene. The CDR3 DNA is TGTGCCAGCAGTTACTCGCCAGGGCAAGAGACCCAGTACTTC. Protein: CASSYSPGQETQYF.

The gene calls are TRBV5-1 and TRBJ2-1; D might be TRBD2 (5 bases). Germline V gene lookup returns CDR1 SGHRS and CDR2 YFSETQ. The CDR3 spans 13 residues. V lost 4 bases and J 12 bases, leaving 17 bases between the germline ends. The CDR3 nucleotides read TGCGCCAGCAGCCCCTTGGACTTCCCGGGGCAGTTCTTC. Residues: CASSPLDFPGQFF.